The 16 T cell receptor beta chains in this list originate from one sample, sequenced in a study of T-cell memory formation after mild COVID-19. In TCRdb, the 5' RACE reads were re-called with MiXCR into one record per CDR3 protein. Of under 150,000 distinct CDR3 sequences listed, 15% to 20% are singletons. The specimen was PBMCs or a T cell subset sorted from them (not recorded which). The receptors shown here come from an adult woman who had mild COVID-19 (a few samples of this study predate the infection). Cell type and time point are not known.

The CDR3 nucleotides are TGTGCCAGCAGCTTAGCCAAGGAGCCCCAGCATTTT. It translates to CASSLAKEPQHF. This chain joins TRBV7-2 and TRBJ1-5; D is unresolved. Germline-derived CDR1 and CDR2 are SGHTA and FQGNSA. Between the trimmed V and J ends, which lost 0 bases and 8 bases, there was a span of 5 bases. CDR3 length: 12 residues.

This clonotype has more than one count but fewer than ten. This chain links TRBV7-8 with TRBJ2-1; TRBD2 aligns across 8 bases. V lost 0 bases, J lost 7 bases, and 5 bases stayed unmatched. This CDR3 comprises 15 residues. In germline, CDR1 is SGHVS, CDR2 FQNEAQ. CDR3 coding DNA: TGTGCCAGCAGCTTAGCCGGGAGGGCAGGGAATGAGCAGTTCTTC. This sequence encodes CASSLAGRAGNEQFF.

The chain recombines TRBV6-2 or TRBV6-3 with TRBJ2-7; D uncertain. In germline, CDR1 is MNHEY, CDR2 SVGEGT. The CDR3 runs 16 residues. Trimming removed 2 bases at V and 1 base at J, with 15 bases between. The CDR3 nucleotides are TGTGCCAGCAGTTACGGGCAGGCGACGAAATCCTACGAGCAGTACTTC. As protein: CASSYGQATKSYEQYF.

This clonotype has just a few counts. The chain combines TRBV11-2 with TRBJ2-5, with 8 nucleotides matching TRBD1. J lost 5 bases, V lost 5 bases, and 10 bases had no gene match. Germline V gene data show CDR1 as SGHAT and CDR2 as FQNNGV. This CDR3 has 15 residues. CDR3 protein: CASSPTGVEVETQYF. The CDR3 nucleotides are TGTGCCAGCAGCCCGACAGGGGTTGAGGTGGAGACCCAGTACTTC.

The V call is TRBV6-5, the J call TRBJ1-6; tentative D call: TRBD1 (5 bases). Germline values: CDR1 MNHEY, CDR2 SVGAGI. This CDR3 region has 16 residues. Trimming took off 2 bases at V and 2 bases at J, with 10 bases between the two ends. The CDR3 nucleotides read TGTGCCAGCAGTTACGAATCCAGGGCCTATAATTCACCCCTCCACTTT. This sequence encodes CASSYESRAYNSPLHF.

This clonotype appeared a few times. This rearrangement joins TRBV5-1 to TRBJ2-5; TRBD1 might be the D (8 bases). Per germline, CDR1 SGHRS and CDR2 YFSETQ. Trimming stripped 0 bases from V and 5 bases from J, with 14 bases between. This CDR3 spans 15 amino acids. The CDR3 nucleotides are TGCGCCAGCAGCTTGGCAGGACAGGGAGGGGAGACCCAGTACTTC. Translated, it gives CASSLAGQGGETQYF.

The chain employs TRBV11-2 and TRBJ1-1, with D possibly being TRBD1 (6 bases). The CDR3 spans 15 residues. Germline-derived CDR1 and CDR2 are SGHAT and FQNNGV. Trimming shortened V by 5 bases and J by 4 bases, and 17 bases separated the two germline ends. The CDR3: CASSPRRGQGTEAFF. CDR3 DNA sequence: TGTGCCAGCAGCCCCCGACGGGGGCAGGGCACTGAAGCTTTCTTT.

This clonotype appeared a few times. The chain is built from TRBV15 and TRBJ2-7; 7 nucleotides align to TRBD1. The CDR3 totals 17 residues. V was pared by 2 bases and J by 7 bases, with 17 bases of the junction left unmatched. Germline CDR1 reads LNHNV; CDR2 reads YYDKDF (reference sequence). The CDR3 reads CATSRSPRGTVGREQYF. For the CDR3, the DNA is TGTGCCACCAGCAGATCACCTCGAGGGACAGTGGGACGGGAGCAGTACTTC.

This clonotype occurred a few times. The J gene is TRBJ2-2, the V gene TRBV7-6; D unclear. V was pared by 4 bases and J by 0 bases, with 21 bases between. In germline, CDR1 is SGHVS, CDR2 FNYEAQ. The CDR3 length is 19 residues. The CDR3 loop is CASSSRPLIRTANTGELFF. In nucleotides, the CDR3 is TGTGCCAGCAGCTCACGGCCCCTCATTCGGACCGCGAACACCGGGGAGCTGTTTTTT.

Only a few counts were recorded for this clonotype. The chain employs TRBV18 and TRBJ2-7; 8 nucleotides agree with TRBD2. The CDR3 is 13 residues long. CDR1 is KGHSH and CDR2 is LQKENI in the germline V gene. Unmatched junction bases numbered 6, after V lost 5 bases and J lost 6 bases. Written as DNA, the CDR3 is TGTGCCAGCTCATCAGGACTAGCAGGCGAGCAGTACTTC. This gives the protein CASSSGLAGEQYF.

The J gene is TRBJ2-5, the V gene TRBV3-1, with TRBD2 matching 10 bases. Germline V lookup: CDR1 LGHDT, CDR2 YNNKEL (reference sequence). This CDR3 is built from 17 residues. Losses at the gene ends were 3 bases for V and 1 base for J; bases not matched to a gene: 8. The CDR3 sequence is CASSHDLLAGTQETQYF. In DNA, the CDR3 is TGTGCCAGCAGCCATGACCTACTAGCGGGGACCCAAGAGACCCAGTACTTC.

The chain links TRBV18 to TRBJ2-1; unclear D gene. The germline V and J ends were trimmed by 3 bases and 0 bases, with 9 bases remaining between them. Germline lookup yields CDR1 KGHSH and CDR2 LQKENI. This CDR3 is built from 15 residues. In nucleotides, the CDR3 is TGTGCCAGCTCACCCCAAGCGAGCTCCTACAATGAGCAGTTCTTC. Translating gives CASSPQASSYNEQFF.

The table lists this clonotype with a few counts. The chain combines TRBV5-5 with TRBJ1-2, with no clear D. Trimming took off 1 base at V and 6 bases at J, with 16 bases between the two ends. The CDR3 consists of 15 residues. Germline V gives CDR1 SGHKS, CDR2 YYEKEE (reference sequence). The CDR3 DNA reads TGTGCCAGCAGCTTGCGGAGTCAAGGGAACGATGGCTACACCTTC. Encoded protein: CASSLRSQGNDGYTF.

A few counts support this clonotype. The chain is built from TRBV10-3 and TRBJ2-1; maybe TRBD1 (5 bases). Germline V gene data show CDR1 as ENHRY and CDR2 as SYGVKD. The V end was cut by 6 bases, the J end by 8 bases, with 17 bases between. This CDR3 is built from 14 residues. In DNA form, the CDR3 reads TGTGCCATCAGGGGCCAGGGCTCTGAAGATGAGCAGTTCTTC. Residues: CAIRGQGSEDEQFF.

V and J are TRBV7-2 and TRBJ1-1; D not resolved. Germline V gives CDR1 SGHTA, CDR2 FQGNSA. V was pared by 4 bases and J by 4 bases, with 10 bases between. The CDR3 runs to 13 residues. This CDR3 is CASSSSRTTEAFF. The CDR3 bases are TGTGCCAGCAGCTCCAGCAGGACCACTGAAGCTTTCTTT.

J is TRBJ2-5 and V is TRBV28; D ambiguous. V was trimmed by 4 bases and J by 2 bases, leaving 5 bases between them. Per the germline V gene, CDR1 is MDHEN and CDR2 is SYDVKM. The CDR3 runs 12 residues. This CDR3 is CASSSSQETQYF. The CDR3 region has the DNA TGTGCCAGCAGTTCGTCACAAGAGACCCAGTACTTC.